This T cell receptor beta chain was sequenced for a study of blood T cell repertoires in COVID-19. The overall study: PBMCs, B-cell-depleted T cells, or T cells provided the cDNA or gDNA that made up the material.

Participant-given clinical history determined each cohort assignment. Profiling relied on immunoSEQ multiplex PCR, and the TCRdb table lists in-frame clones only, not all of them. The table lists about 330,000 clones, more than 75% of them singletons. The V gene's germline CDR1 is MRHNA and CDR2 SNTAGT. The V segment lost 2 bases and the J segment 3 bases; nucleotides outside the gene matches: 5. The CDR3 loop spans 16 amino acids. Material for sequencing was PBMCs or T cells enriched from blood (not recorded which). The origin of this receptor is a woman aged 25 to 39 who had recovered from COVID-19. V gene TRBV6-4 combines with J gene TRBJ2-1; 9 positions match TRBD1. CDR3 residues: CASSDGRQGDYNEQFF. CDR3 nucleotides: TGTGCCAGCAGTGACGGGAGACAGGGGGACTACAATGAGCAGTTCTTC.